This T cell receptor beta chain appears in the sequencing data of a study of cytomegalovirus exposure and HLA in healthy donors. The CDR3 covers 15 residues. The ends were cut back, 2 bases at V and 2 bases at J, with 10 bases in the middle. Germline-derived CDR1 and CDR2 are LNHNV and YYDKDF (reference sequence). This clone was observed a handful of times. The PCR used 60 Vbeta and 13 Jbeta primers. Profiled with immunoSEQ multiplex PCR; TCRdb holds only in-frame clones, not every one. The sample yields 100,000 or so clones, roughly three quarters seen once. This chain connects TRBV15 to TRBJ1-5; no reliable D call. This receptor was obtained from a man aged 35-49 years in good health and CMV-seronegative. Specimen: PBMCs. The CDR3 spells CATSRSPTGNQPQHF. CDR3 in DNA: TGTGCCACCAGCAGATCCCCCACGGGCAATCAGCCCCAGCATTTT.